One sample yielded the 18 T cell receptor beta chains listed below, sequenced in a study of blood T cell repertoires in COVID-19. Sequencing was performed with immunoSEQ multiplex PCR; in TCRdb, only in-frame clones are kept and a portion is missing. The sample shows about 310,000 clones, around 87% of them seen only once. What was sequenced was peripheral blood. These receptor sequences come from a man aged 45-65 years with active or convalescent COVID-19.

The CDR3 loop reads CSGRGGSYNEQFF. The CDR3 nucleotides read TGCAGCGGTAGAGGGGGCTCCTACAATGAGCAGTTCTTC. The rearrangement uses TRBV29-1 and TRBJ2-1; tentatively, D is TRBD1 (6 bases). Germline assignment: CDR1 SQVTM and CDR2 ANQGSEA. Trimming pared 7 bases from V and 0 bases from J, leaving 10 bases between. The CDR3 is 13 residues long.

This chain links TRBV27 with TRBJ2-1, with a tentative D call TRBD2 (6 bases). The V end was cut by 5 bases, the J end by 4 bases, with 18 bases between. The CDR3 totals 16 residues. CDR1 is MNHEY and CDR2 is SMNVEV in the germline V gene (reference sequence). The CDR3 coding sequence is TGTGCCAGCAGTCCCACCGTGGGTAGCGGATACAATGAGCAGTTCTTC. The encoded protein is CASSPTVGSGYNEQFF.

The chain joins TRBV11-2 to TRBJ2-2; a weak D match, TRBD2 (5 bases). Germline lookup yields CDR1 SGHAT and CDR2 FQNNGV. The CDR3 length is 14 residues. With 3 bases removed from V and 3 bases from J, the gap between germline ends came to 8 bases. DNA of the CDR3: TGTGCCAGCAGCTTCGACTATTACACCGGGGAGCTGTTTTTT. Translated: CASSFDYYTGELFF.

This clone was counted a single time. The chain employs TRBV28 and TRBJ2-3, with 10 bases that match TRBD2. Losses at the gene ends were 4 bases for V and 2 bases for J; bases not matched to a gene: 15. CDR1 is MDHEN, CDR2 SYDVKM, per germline. The CDR3 covers 19 residues. The CDR3, as DNA: TGTGCCAGCAGTTCGCTGACTAGCGGGTTCGGGGGATACACAGATACGCAGTATTTT. Encoded protein: CASSSLTSGFGGYTDTQYF.

The chain employs TRBV7-9 and TRBJ2-3; the D gene is possibly TRBD2 (5 bases). Germline V gene data show CDR1 as SEHNR and CDR2 as FQNEAQ (reference sequence). Trimming left V 6 bases short and J 2 bases short, with 12 bases between. This CDR3 comprises 14 residues. The DNA of the CDR3 is TGTGCCAGCAGGATACTAGTAAACACAGATACGCAGTATTTT. Translating it yields CASRILVNTDTQYF.

The chain couples TRBV6-5 to TRBJ1-2, with 8 nucleotides matching TRBD1. CDR3 size: 13 residues. Losses at the gene ends were 5 bases for V and 6 bases for J; bases not matched to a gene: 5. From germline, CDR1 is MNHEY and CDR2 SVGAGI. The CDR3 DNA follows: TGTGCCAGCAGTCCGACAGGGGCGGATGGCTACACCTTC. Translating gives CASSPTGADGYTF.

This sequence joins TRBV5-5 and TRBJ1-1; no reliable D call. Trimming shortened V by 0 bases and J by 0 bases, and 9 bases separated the two germline ends. In germline, CDR1 is SGHKS, CDR2 YYEKEE (reference sequence). The CDR3 is 15 amino acids. The CDR3 region has the DNA TGTGCCAGCAGCTTGGACGCAGGTTTGAACACTGAAGCTTTCTTT. Translating gives CASSLDAGLNTEAFF.

The chain employs TRBV4-1 and TRBJ2-7; TRBD1 is a possible D gene (5 bases). Per germline, CDR1 MGHRA and CDR2 YSYEKL. With 1 base removed from V and 0 bases from J, the gap between germline ends came to 10 bases. The CDR3 is 15 amino acids. The CDR3 here is CASSQGGRSSYEQYF. The DNA for the CDR3 is TGCGCCAGCAGCCAAGGGGGCAGGAGCTCCTACGAGCAGTACTTC.

CDR3 residues: CACSSRTGAYEQYF. In DNA, the CDR3 is TGTGCCTGCTCCTCTCGGACAGGGGCCTACGAGCAGTACTTC. The V call is TRBV7-9, the J call TRBJ2-7; 9 bases fit TRBD1. This CDR3 comprises 14 residues. The germline gives CDR1 SEHNR, CDR2 FQNEAQ (reference sequence). The V and J ends lost 11 bases and 2 bases, in that order; junction bases with no gene match: 10.

This clone showed up just once. This chain uses TRBV19 with TRBJ2-1; no definite D call. Per the germline V gene, CDR1 is LNHDA and CDR2 is SQIVND (reference sequence). This CDR3 comprises 14 residues. Trimming removed 0 bases from V and 4 bases from J, with 7 bases in between. In nucleotides, the CDR3 is TGTGCCAGTAGTATAGATTTCTCGTACAATGAGCAGTTCTTC. This translates into CASSIDFSYNEQFF.

The chain has TRBV11-2 and TRBJ2-7, with 7 bases matching TRBD2. Looked up from germline, CDR1 is SGHAT and CDR2 is FQNNGV. Trimming cost V 4 bases and J 4 bases; bases outside gene matches: 7. The CDR3 runs to 14 residues. Here the CDR3 DNA reads TGTGCCAGCAGCTCACCGACTAGCTTGTACGAGCAGTACTTC. This encodes CASSSPTSLYEQYF.

Notes on this clone: The identical CDR3 is also encoded by other nucleotide sequences in the sample. This chain joins TRBV28 and TRBJ1-3; D not resolved. CDR3 length equals 14 residues. Germline CDR1 is MDHEN and CDR2 is SYDVKM. Trimming cost V 2 bases and J 3 bases, with 8 bases left between them. CDR3 in amino acids: CASSLITGGNTIYF. The DNA for the CDR3 is TGTGCCAGCAGTTTAATAACGGGTGGAAACACCATATATTTT.

V and J are TRBV7-9 and TRBJ2-3; the match to TRBD2 covers 11 bases. In germline, CDR1 is SEHNR, CDR2 FQNEAQ (reference sequence). J was trimmed by 0 bases and V by 4 bases; bases with no gene match: 9. CDR3 length: 18 amino acids. This CDR3 is CASSYRQGLAASTDTQYF. As DNA, the CDR3 is TGTGCCAGCAGCTACCGGCAGGGACTAGCGGCTAGCACAGATACGCAGTATTTT.

The gene calls are TRBV18 and TRBJ2-6; TRBD1 might be the D (5 bases). The germline CDR1 and CDR2 sequences are KGHSH and LQKENI. Deletions cut 1 base from V and 4 bases from J, with 8 bases between. CDR3 length: 15 amino acids. Here the CDR3 DNA reads TGTGCCAGCTCACCACAAGGGGTCGGGGCCAACGTCCTGACTTTC. Translation gives CASSPQGVGANVLTF.

The chain is built from TRBV3-1 (or the pseudogene TRBV3-2) and TRBJ2-7; D is possibly TRBD2 (6 bases). The CDR3 has 15 residues. V lost 0 bases, J lost 2 bases, and 11 bases lay in between. CDR1 is LGHDT, CDR2 YNNKEL, per germline (reference sequence). The CDR3: CASSQDLSGPYEQYF. The DNA for the CDR3 is TGTGCCAGCAGCCAAGATCTTAGCGGACCCTACGAGCAGTACTTC.

In nucleotides, the CDR3 is TGTGCCAGCAGCTTAGGCGGGGGGCCTACAGATACGCAGTATTTT. It specifies CASSLGGGPTDTQYF. This sequence joins TRBV11-2 and TRBJ2-3; 8 nucleotides match TRBD2. CDR1 SGHAT and CDR2 FQNNGV come from the germline V gene. V trimming: 1 base; J trimming: 3 bases; junction bases outside the gene matches: 3. The CDR3 runs to 15 residues.

CDR3 region: CSGATPSSYNEQFF. In DNA form, the CDR3 reads TGCAGCGGGGCGACACCCAGCTCCTACAATGAGCAGTTCTTC. The V gene is TRBV29-1, the J gene TRBJ2-1; no clear D gene. Germline loops: CDR1 SQVTM, CDR2 ANQGSEA. Trimming took 7 bases from V and 0 from J, leaving 13 bases between them. The CDR3 spans 14 residues.

The V and J genes are TRBV19 and TRBJ1-5, with no clear D. V was shortened by 0 bases and J by 5 bases, with 11 bases between the two germline ends. The germline CDR1 and CDR2 sequences are LNHDA and SQIVND (reference sequence). This CDR3 region has 15 residues. The CDR3 DNA sequence: TGTGCCAGTAGTATAGAAGGCAGGTCCTATCAGCCCCAGCATTTT. This codes for CASSIEGRSYQPQHF.